This T cell receptor (beta chain) was sequenced during a study of cytomegalovirus exposure and HLA in healthy donors. 13 Jbeta primers and 60 Vbeta primers were used for the PCR. Generated by immunoSEQ multiplex PCR, the TCRdb table keeps only in-frame clones and is missing some. The sample includes roughly 290,000 clones, 70% to 90% of them seen just once. Germline V gives CDR1 SQVTM, CDR2 ANQGSEA. With 6 bases removed from V and 3 bases from J, the gap between germline ends came to 14 bases. The CDR3 spans 13 residues. Notes on this clone: Its target is unknown.

Study results and caveats: Productive rates of about 90% or about 30% were seen for most TCR beta V segments in an earlier analysis. Certain sequence variants were highly shared and formed a cluster, and this cluster was likely a sequencing artifact.

The chain links TRBV29-1 to TRBJ2-5, with a tentative D call TRBD1 (6 bases). The sequencing sample was made of PBMCs. The source of this sequence is a woman aged 18 to 35 in good health and CMV-seronegative. This CDR3 reads CSVAMGTKETQYF. The CDR3 DNA follows: TGCAGCGTGGCAATGGGGACAAAAGAGACCCAGTACTTC.